The present entry profiles one T cell receptor beta chain with its context. Antigen specificity is unknown. This record belongs to a study of cytomegalovirus exposure and HLA in healthy donors. Study-wide results and caveats: It was reported that the classifier diagnosed cytomegalovirus status with high specificity and sensitivity in both the original and validation cohorts. A later analysis found first-cohort TCR clusters tended to co-occur in the 120 validation repertoires.

Sequenced by immunoSEQ multiplex PCR; TCRdb stores in-frame clones only, minus some. The table lists fewer than 200,000 clones, around 84% of them singletons. Trimming removed 6 bases from V and 6 bases from J, with 8 bases in between. Germline CDR1 and CDR2: MNHNS and SASEGT. The CDR3 consists of 11 residues. The chain couples TRBV6-1 to TRBJ2-5; D call uncertain. The sample was PBMCs. This receptor was identified in a man younger than 30 in good health and CMV-seropositive. The DNA of the CDR3 is TGTGCCAGCAGCTACCACCAGACCCAGTACTTC. Encoded protein: CASSYHQTQYF.